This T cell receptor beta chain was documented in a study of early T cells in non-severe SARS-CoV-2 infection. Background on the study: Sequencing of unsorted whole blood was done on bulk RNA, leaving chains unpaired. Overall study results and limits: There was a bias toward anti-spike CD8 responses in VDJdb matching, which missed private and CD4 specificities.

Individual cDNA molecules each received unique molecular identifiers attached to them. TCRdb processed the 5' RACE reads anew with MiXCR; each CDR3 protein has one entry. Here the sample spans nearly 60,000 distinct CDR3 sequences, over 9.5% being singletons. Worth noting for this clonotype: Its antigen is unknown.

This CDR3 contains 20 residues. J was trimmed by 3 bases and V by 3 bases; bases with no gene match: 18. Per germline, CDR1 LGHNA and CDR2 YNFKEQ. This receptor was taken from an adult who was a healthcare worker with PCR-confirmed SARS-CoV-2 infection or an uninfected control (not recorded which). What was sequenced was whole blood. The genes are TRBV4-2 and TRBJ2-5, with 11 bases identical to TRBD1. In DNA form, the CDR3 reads TGTGCCAGCAGCCACCCCTCCCGGGACAGGGGGTTAACTTTAGAAGAGACCCAGTACTTC. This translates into CASSHPSRDRGLTLEETQYF.